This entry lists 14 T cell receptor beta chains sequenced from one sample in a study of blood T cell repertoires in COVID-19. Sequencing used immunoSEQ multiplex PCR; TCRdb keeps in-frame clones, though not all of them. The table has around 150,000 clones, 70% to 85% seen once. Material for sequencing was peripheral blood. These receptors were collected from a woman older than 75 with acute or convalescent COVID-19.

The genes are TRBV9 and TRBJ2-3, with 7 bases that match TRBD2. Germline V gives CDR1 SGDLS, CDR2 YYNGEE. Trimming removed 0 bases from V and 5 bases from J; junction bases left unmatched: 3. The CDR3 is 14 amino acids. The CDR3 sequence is CASSVEGEGDTQYF. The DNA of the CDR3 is TGTGCCAGCAGCGTAGAAGGGGAGGGAGATACGCAGTATTTT.

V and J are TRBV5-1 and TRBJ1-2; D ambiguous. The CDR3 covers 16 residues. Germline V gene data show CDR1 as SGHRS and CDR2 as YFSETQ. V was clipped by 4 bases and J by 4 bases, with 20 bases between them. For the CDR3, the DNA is TGCGCCAGCAGCCCGGGTTACCTTAACAGCGGCTATGGCTACACCTTC. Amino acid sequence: CASSPGYLNSGYGYTF.

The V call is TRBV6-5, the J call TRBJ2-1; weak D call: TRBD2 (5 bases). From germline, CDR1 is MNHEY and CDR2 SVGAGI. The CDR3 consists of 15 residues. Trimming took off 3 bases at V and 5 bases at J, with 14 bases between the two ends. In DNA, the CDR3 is TGTGCCAGCAGTTATTCGGGAACTCTTAACAATGAGCAGTTCTTC. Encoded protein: CASSYSGTLNNEQFF.

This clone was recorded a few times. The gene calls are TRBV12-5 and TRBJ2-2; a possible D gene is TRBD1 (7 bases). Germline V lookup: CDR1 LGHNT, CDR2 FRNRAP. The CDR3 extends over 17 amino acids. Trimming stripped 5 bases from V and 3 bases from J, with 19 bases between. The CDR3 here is CASGDRLEGAHTGELFF. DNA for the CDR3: TGTGCTAGTGGTGATCGCCTGGAGGGGGCGCACACCGGGGAGCTGTTTTTT.

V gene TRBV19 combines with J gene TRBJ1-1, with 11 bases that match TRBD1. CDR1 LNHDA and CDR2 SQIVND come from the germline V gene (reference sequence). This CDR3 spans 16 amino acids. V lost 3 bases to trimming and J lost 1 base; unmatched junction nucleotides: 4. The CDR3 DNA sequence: TGTGCCAGTAGTATCAGGACAGGGGGCCGGAACACTGAAGCTTTCTTT. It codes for CASSIRTGGRNTEAFF.

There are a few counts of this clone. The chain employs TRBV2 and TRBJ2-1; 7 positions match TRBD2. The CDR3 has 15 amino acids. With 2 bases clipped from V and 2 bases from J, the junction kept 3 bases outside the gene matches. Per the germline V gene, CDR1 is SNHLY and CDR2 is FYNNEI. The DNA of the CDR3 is TGTGCCAGCAGTGAAAGTCTAGCGGCCTACAATGAGCAGTTCTTC. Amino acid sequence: CASSESLAAYNEQFF.

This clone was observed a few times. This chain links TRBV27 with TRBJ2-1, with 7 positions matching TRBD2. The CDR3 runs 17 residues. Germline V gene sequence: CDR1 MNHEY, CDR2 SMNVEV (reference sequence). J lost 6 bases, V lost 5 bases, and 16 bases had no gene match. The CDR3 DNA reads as TGTGCCAGCAGTCCACGTTTGGCGGGAGTGGTCCTCAATGAGCAGTTCTTC. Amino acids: CASSPRLAGVVLNEQFF.

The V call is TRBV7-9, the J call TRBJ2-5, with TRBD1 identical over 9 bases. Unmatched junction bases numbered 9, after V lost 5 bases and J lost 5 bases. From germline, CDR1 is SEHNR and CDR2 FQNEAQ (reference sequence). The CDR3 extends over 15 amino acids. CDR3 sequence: CASSTTGGVRETQYF. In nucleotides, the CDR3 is TGTGCCAGCAGCACGACAGGGGGGGTCAGGGAGACCCAGTACTTC. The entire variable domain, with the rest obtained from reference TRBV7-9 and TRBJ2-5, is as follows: DTGVSQNPRHKITKRGQNVTFRCDPISEHNRLYWYRQTLGQGPEFLTYFQNEAQLEKSRLLSDRFSAERPKGSFSTLEIQRTEQGDSAMYLCASSTTGGVRETQYFGPGTRLLVL.

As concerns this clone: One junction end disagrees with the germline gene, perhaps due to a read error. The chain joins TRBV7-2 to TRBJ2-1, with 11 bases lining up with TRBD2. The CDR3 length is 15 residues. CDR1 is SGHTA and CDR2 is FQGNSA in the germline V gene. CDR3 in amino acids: CASSLAGGTRNEQFF. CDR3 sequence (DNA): TGTGCCAGCAGCCTAGCGGGAGGAACCCGTAATGAGCAGTTCTTC.

CDR3 amino acids: CASNETPRGNTDTQYF. The CDR3 nucleotides read TGTGCCAGCAATGAGACCCCCAGGGGGAACACAGATACGCAGTATTTT. V is TRBV2 and J is TRBJ2-3; 7 positions match TRBD1. The CDR3 sequence is 16 residues long. The V segment lost 7 bases and the J segment 2 bases; nucleotides outside the gene matches: 12. Germline lookup yields CDR1 SNHLY and CDR2 FYNNEI.

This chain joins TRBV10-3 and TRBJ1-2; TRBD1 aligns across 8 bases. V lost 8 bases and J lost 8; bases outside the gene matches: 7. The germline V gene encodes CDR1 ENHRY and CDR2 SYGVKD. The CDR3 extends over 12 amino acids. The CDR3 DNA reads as TGTGCCATCCCTCGGGACAGGCAAGGCTACACCTTC. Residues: CAIPRDRQGYTF.

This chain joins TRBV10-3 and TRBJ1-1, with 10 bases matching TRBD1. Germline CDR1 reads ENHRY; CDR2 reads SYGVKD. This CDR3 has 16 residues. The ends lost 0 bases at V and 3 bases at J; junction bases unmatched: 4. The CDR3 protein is CAISESTGGADTEAFF. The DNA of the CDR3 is TGTGCCATCAGTGAGTCGACAGGGGGCGCGGACACTGAAGCTTTCTTT.

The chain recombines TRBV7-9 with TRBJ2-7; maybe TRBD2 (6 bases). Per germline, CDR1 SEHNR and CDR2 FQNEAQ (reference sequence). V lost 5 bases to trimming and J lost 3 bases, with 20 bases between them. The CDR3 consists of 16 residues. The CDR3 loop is CASSPRREQGVYEQYF. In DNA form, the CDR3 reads TGTGCCAGCAGCCCCAGACGGGAGCAGGGAGTCTACGAGCAGTACTTC.

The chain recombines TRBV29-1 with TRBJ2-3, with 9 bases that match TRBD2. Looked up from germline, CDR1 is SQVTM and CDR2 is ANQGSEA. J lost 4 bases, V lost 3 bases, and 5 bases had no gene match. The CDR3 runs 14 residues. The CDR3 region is CSVEGGRDADTQYF. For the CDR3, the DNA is TGCAGCGTTGAGGGCGGGAGGGACGCAGATACGCAGTATTTT.